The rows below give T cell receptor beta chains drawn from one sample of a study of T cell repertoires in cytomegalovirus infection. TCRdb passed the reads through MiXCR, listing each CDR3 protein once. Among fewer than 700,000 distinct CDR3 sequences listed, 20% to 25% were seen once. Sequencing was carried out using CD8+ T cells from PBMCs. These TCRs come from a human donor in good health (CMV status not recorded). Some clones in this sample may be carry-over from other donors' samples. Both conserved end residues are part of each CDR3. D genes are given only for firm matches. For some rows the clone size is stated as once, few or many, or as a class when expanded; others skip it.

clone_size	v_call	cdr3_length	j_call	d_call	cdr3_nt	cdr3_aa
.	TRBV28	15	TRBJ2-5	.	TGTGCCAGCAGCCTAGTGGGGCGCTCCCAAGAGACCCAGTACTTC	CASSLVGRSQETQYF
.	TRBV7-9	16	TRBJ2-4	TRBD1	TGTGCCAGCAGCGTAACGGACAGGGGGCTGGTAAACATTCAGTACTTC	CASSVTDRGLVNIQYF
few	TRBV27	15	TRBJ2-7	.	TGTGCCAGCAGTTTAGAGGGGGGATTGCCCTACGAGCAGTACTTC	CASSLEGGLPYEQYF
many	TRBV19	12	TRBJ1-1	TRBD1	TGTGCCAGTTCCTGGACAGGGTCTGAAGCTTTCTTT	CASSWTGSEAFF
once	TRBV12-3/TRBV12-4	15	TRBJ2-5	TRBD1	TGTGCCAGCAGGGAAACAGGGGCCAAACAAGAGACCAAGTACTTC	CASRETGAKQETKYF
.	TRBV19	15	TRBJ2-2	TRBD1	TGTGCCAGTAGTATGGCGGCAGGGGGAACCGGGGAGCTGTTTTTT	CASSMAAGGTGELFF
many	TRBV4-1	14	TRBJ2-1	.	TGCGCCAGCAGCCGAGGGGGGGCCCACAATGAGCAGTTCTTC	CASSRGGAHNEQFF
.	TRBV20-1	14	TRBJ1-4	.	TGCAGTGCTAGAACTACGGTAACGGGTGAAAAACTGTTTTTT	CSARTTVTGEKLFF
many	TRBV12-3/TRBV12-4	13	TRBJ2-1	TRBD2	TGTGCCAGCAGTTTACAGCGGGGGAATGAGCAGTTCTTC	CASSLQRGNEQFF
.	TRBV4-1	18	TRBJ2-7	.	TGCGCCAGCAGCCAAGATTTGGACATTCTGCGGGGCTCCTACGAGCAGTACTTC	CASSQDLDILRGSYEQYF
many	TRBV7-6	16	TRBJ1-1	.	TGTGCCAGCAGCTTAAATAGGGGCTTAGGGGACACTGAAGCTTTCTTT	CASSLNRGLGDTEAFF
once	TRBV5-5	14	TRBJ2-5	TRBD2	TGTGTCAGCAGCCGTTGGGGGGGCCAAGAGACCCAGTACTTC	CVSSRWGGQETQYF
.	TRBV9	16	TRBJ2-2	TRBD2	TGTGCCAGCAGCGTAGGACGTCCTAGCGGAACCGGGGAGCTGTTTTTT	CASSVGRPSGTGELFF
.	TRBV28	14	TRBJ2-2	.	TGTGCCAGCAAGGAGGTCAAGATCACCGGGGAGCTGTTTTTT	CASKEVKITGELFF
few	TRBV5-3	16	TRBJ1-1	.	TGTGCCAGCAGCTTTCCGTTCGACGGAATCTTCACTGAAGCTTTCTTT	CASSFPFDGIFTEAFF
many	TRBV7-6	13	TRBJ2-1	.	TGTGCCAGCAGCTTAGCGCAAGGCAATGAGCAGTTCTTC	CASSLAQGNEQFF
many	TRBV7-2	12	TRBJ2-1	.	TGTGCCAGCAGCTTAGTGGCGAGTGAGCAGTTCTTC	CASSLVASEQFF
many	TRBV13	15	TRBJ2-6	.	TGTGCCAGCAGCGGAGAGACCTCTGGGGCCAACGTCCTGACTTTC	CASSGETSGANVLTF
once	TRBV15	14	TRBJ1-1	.	TGTGCCACCAGCAGACCAATACGGAACACTGAAGCTTTCTTT	CATSRPIRNTEAFF
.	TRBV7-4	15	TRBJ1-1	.	TGTGCCAGCAGAGAAACCGGGACGGCGAACACTGAAGCTTTCTTT	CASRETGTANTEAFF
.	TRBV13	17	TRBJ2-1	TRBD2	TGTGCCAGCAGCGACTCCCCTAGCGGGGGGTATTACAATGAGCAGTTCTTC	CASSDSPSGGYYNEQFF
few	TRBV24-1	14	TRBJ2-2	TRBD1	TGTGCCACCAGCGACAGGGCGAGGACCGGGGAGCTGTTTTTT	CATSDRARTGELFF
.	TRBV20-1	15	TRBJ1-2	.	TGCAGTGCTAGCCTCATACCGGGGGAAAGATATGGCTACACCTTC	CSASLIPGERYGYTF
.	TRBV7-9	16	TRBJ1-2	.	TGTGCCAGCAGCAAAACCGCGTCAATTGACGACTATGGCTACACCTTC	CASSKTASIDDYGYTF
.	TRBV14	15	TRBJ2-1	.	TGTACCAGCAGCCAAGGTCAGGGGCTGAACAATGAGCAGTTCTTC	CTSSQGQGLNNEQFF
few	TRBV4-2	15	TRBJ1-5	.	TGTGCCAGCAGCCAGGCACAATATAGCAATCAGCCCCAGCATTTT	CASSQAQYSNQPQHF
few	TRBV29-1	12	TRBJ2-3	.	TGCAGCGGCGGAGGCCGCACAGATACGCAGTATTTT	CSGGGRTDTQYF
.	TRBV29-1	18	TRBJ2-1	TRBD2	TGCAGCGTCGCCGAGGTCCTAGCGGGTCCGAGCTCCTACAATGAGCAGTTCTTC	CSVAEVLAGPSSYNEQFF
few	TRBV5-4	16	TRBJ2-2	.	TGTGCCAGCAGCTCGGCATTCGGAGCGAACACCGGGGAGCTGTTTTTT	CASSSAFGANTGELFF